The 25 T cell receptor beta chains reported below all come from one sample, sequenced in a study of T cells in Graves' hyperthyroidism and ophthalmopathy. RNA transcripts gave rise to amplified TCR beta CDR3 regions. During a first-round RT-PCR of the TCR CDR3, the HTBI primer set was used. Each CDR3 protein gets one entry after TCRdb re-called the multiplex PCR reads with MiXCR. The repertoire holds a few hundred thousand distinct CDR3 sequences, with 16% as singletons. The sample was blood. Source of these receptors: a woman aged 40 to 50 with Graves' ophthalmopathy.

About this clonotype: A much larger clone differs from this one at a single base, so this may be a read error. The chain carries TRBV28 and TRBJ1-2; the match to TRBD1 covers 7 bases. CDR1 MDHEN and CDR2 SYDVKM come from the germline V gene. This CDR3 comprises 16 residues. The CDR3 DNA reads TGTGCCAGCAGTTTATTCTCCCAGATAGGGGGCTATGACTACACCTTC. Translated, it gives CASSLFSQIGGYDYTF.

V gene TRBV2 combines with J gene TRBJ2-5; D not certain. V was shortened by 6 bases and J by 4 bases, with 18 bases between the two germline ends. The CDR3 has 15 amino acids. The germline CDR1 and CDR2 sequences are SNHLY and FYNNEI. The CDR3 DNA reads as TGTGCCAGCAGCCCCGGGCTTTTGGGCCCAGAGACCCAGTACTTC. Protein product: CASSPGLLGPETQYF. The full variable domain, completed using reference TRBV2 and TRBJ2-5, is EPEVTQTPSHQVTQMGQEVILRCVPISNHLYFYWYRQILGQKVEFLVSFYNNEISEKSEIFDDQFSVERPDGSNFTLKIRSTKLEDSAMYFCASSPGLLGPETQYFGPGTRLLVL.

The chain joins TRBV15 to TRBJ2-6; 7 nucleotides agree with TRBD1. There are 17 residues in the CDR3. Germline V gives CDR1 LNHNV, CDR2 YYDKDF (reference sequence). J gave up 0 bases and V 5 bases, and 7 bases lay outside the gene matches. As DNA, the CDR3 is TGTGCCACCAGCCCCAACCCAGGGGGCTCTGGGGCCAACGTCCTGACTTTC. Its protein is CATSPNPGGSGANVLTF.

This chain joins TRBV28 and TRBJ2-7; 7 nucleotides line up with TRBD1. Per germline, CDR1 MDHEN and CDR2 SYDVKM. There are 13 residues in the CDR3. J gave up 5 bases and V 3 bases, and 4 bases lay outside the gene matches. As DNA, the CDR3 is TGTGCCAGCAGTTTGAGGGGGCTCGACGAGCAGTACTTC. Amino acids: CASSLRGLDEQYF.

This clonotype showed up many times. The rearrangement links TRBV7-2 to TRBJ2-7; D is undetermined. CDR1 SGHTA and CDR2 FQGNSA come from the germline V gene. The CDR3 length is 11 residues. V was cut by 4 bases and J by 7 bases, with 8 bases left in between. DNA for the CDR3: TGTGCCAGCAGCTCGTATTCGGAGCAGTACTTC. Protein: CASSSYSEQYF.

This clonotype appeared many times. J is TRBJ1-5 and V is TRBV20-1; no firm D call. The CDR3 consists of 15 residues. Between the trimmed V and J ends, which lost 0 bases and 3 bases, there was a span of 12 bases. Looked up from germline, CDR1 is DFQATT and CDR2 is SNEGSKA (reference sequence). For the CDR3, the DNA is TGCAGTGCTAGAGATCCTGGACGGGACAATCAGCCCCAGCATTTT. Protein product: CSARDPGRDNQPQHF.

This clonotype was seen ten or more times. Written as DNA, the CDR3 is TGTGCCAGCAGCCAAGATGTGGGGGACGCTGAAGCTTTCTTT. As protein: CASSQDVGDAEAFF. The genes are TRBV3-1 and TRBJ1-1, with D possibly matching TRBD1 (5 bases). The CDR3 loop spans 14 amino acids. From germline, CDR1 is LGHDT and CDR2 YNNKEL (reference sequence). V lost 0 bases, J lost 6 bases, and 11 bases lay in between.

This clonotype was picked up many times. The CDR3, as DNA: TGTGCCAGCACCAGGGACGGAAACACTGAAGCTTTCTTT. Translating gives CASTRDGNTEAFF. The gene calls are TRBV6-1 and TRBJ1-1, with a weak D call TRBD1 (5 bases). Looked up from germline, CDR1 is MNHNS and CDR2 is SASEGT. Trimming took 7 bases from V and 2 from J, leaving 11 bases between them. CDR3 length: 13 amino acids.

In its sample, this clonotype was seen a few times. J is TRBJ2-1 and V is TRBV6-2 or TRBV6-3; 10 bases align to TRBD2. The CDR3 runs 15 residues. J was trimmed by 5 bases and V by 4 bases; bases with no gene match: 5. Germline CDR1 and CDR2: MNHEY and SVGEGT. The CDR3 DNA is TGTGCCAGCAGTTCGGGACTAGCGAGTCACAATGAGCAGTTCTTC. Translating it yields CASSSGLASHNEQFF.

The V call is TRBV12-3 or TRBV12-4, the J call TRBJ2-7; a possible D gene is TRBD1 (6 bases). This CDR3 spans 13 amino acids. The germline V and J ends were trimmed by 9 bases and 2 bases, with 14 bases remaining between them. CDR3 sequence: CASAGRQAYEQYF. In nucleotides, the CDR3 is TGTGCCAGTGCAGGGAGACAGGCCTACGAGCAGTACTTC.

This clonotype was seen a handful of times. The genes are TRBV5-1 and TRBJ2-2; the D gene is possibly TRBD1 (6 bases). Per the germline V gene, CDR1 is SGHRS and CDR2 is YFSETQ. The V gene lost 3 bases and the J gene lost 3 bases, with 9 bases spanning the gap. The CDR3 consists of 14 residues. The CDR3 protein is CASSYREDTGELFF. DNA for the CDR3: TGCGCCAGCAGCTACAGGGAAGACACCGGGGAGCTGTTTTTT.

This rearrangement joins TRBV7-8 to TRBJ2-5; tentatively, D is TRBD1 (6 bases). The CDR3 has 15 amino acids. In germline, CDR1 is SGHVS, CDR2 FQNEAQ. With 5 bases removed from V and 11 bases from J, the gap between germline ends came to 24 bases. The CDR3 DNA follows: TGTGCCAGCAGCCAGAGGGGGAACAGGGCTGATGGTCAGTACTTC. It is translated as CASSQRGNRADGQYF.

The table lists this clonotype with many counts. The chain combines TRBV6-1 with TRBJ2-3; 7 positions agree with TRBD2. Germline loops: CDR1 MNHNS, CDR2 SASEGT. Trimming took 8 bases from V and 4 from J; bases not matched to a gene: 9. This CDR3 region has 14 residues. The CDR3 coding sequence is TGTGCCAGCCGTTCGGCGGGAGAGGCAGATACGCAGTATTTT. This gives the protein CASRSAGEADTQYF.

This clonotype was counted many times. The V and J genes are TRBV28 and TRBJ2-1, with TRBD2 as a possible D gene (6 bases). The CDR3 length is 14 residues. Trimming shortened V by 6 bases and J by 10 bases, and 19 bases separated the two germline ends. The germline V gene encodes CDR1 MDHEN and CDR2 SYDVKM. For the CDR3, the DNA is TGTGCCAGCAGCCTGGCAAGCGGGCGAGAGGAGCAGTTCTTC. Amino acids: CASSLASGREEQFF.

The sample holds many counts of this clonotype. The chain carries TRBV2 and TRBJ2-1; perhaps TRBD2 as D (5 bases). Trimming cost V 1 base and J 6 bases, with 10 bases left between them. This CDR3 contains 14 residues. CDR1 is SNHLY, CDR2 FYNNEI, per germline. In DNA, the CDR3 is TGTGCCAGCAGTGAAGGCGGGTTTCTCAATGAGCAGTTCTTC. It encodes CASSEGGFLNEQFF.

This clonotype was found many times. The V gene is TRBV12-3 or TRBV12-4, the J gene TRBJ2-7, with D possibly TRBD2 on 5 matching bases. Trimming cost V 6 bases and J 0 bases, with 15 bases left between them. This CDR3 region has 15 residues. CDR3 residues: CASSLDLFSSYEQYF. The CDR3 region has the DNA TGTGCCAGCAGCCTGGACTTGTTTAGCTCCTACGAGCAGTACTTC.

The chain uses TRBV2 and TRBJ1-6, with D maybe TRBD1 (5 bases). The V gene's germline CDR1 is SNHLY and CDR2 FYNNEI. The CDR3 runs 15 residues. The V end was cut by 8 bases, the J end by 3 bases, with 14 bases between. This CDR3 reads CASRGVTDYNSPLHF. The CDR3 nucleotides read TGTGCCAGCCGGGGGGTAACAGACTATAATTCACCCCTCCACTTT.

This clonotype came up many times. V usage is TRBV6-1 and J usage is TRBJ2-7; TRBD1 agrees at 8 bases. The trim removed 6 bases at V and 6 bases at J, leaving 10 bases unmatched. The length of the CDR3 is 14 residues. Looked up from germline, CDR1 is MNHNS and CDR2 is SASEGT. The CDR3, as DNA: TGTGCCAGCAGGACGGACAGGGCCGGGTTCGAGCAGTACTTC. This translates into CASRTDRAGFEQYF.

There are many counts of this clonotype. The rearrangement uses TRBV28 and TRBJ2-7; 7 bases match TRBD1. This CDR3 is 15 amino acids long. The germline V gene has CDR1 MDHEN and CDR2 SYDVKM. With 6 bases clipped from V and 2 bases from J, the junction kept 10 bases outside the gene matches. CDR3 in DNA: TGTGCCAGCAGACCCCGCCGGGACAGCACCTACGAGCAGTACTTC. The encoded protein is CASRPRRDSTYEQYF.

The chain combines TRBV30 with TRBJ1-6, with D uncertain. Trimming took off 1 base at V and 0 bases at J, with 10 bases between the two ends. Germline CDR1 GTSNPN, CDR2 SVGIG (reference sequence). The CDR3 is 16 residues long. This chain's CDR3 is CAWSAFGSSYNSPLHF. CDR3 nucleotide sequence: TGTGCCTGGAGTGCGTTCGGGAGCTCCTATAATTCACCCCTCCACTTT.

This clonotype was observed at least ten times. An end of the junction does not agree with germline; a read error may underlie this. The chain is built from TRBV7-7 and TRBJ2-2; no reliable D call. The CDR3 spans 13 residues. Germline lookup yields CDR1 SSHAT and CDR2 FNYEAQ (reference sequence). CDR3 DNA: TGTGCTAGCAGCTTAGGGCCGAGCGGGGAGCTGTTTTTT. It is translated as CASSLGPSGELFF.

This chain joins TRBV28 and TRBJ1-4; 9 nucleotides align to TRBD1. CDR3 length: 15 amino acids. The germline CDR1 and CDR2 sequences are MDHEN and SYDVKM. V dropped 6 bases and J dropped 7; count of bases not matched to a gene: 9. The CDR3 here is CASSLHRGLGEKLFF. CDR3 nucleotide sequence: TGTGCCAGCAGCCTCCACAGGGGGCTGGGTGAAAAACTGTTTTTT.

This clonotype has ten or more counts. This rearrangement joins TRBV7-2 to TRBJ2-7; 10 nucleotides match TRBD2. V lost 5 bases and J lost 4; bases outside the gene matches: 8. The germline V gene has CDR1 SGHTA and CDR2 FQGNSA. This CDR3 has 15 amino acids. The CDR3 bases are TGTGCCAGCAGCATGGGTCTAGCGGGAGTATACGAGCAGTACTTC. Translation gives CASSMGLAGVYEQYF.

CDR3 region: CASSVAWFGGSSDNEQFF. As DNA, the CDR3 is TGTGCCAGCAGCGTAGCCTGGTTCGGCGGGAGCTCGGACAATGAGCAGTTCTTC. This chain links TRBV9 with TRBJ2-1; TRBD2 matches 7 bases. The CDR3 runs 18 residues. CDR1 and CDR2 (germline): SGDLS, YYNGEE. Unmatched junction bases numbered 14, after V lost 0 bases and J lost 5 bases.

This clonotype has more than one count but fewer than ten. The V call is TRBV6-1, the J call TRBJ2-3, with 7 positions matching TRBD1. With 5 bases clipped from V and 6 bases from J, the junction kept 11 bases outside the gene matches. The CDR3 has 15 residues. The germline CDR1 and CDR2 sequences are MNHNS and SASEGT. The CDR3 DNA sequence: TGTGCCAGCAGTCCCCAGGGGGAGAGATGGGATACGCAGTATTTT. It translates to CASSPQGERWDTQYF.